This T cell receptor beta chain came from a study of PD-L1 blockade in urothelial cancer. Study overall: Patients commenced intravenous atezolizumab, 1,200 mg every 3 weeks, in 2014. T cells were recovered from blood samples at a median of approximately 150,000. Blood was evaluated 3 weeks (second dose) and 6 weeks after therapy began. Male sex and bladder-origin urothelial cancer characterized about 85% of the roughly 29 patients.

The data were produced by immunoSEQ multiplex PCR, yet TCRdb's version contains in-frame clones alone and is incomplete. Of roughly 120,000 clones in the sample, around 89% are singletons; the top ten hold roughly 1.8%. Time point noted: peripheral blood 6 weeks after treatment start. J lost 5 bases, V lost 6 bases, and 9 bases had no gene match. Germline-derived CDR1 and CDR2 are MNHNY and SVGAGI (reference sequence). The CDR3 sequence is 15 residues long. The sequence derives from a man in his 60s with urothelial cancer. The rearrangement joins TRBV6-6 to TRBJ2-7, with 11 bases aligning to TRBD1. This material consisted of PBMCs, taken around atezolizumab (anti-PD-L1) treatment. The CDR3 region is CASSDLRDRGNEQYF. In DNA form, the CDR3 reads TGTGCCAGCAGCGACCTCCGGGACAGGGGGAACGAGCAGTACTTC.